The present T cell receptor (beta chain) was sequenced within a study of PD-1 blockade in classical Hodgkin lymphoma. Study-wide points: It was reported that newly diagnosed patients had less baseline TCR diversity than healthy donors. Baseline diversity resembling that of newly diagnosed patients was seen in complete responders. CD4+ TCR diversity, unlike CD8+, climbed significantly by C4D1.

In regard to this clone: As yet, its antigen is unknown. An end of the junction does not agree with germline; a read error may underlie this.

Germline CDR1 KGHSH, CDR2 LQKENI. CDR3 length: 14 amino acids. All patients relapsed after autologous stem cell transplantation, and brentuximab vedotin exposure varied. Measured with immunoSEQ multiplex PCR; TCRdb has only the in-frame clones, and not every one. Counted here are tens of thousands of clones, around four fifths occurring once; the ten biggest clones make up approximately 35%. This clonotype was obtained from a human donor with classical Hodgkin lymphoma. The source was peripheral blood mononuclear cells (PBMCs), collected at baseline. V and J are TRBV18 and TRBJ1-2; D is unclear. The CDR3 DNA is TGTGCCAGCCCACCATCGGCAGGACCCTATGGCTACACCTTC. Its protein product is CASPPSAGPYGYTF.